This is a list of T cell receptor beta chains from one sample in a study of early T cells in non-severe SARS-CoV-2 infection. One entry per CDR3 protein, called by TCRdb with MiXCR from the 5' RACE reads. The table has some 40,000 distinct CDR3 sequences, 3% to 4.5% seen once. The sequenced material came from whole blood. The receptors originated from an adult who was a healthcare worker with PCR-confirmed SARS-CoV-2 infection or an uninfected control (not recorded which). Each CDR3 is given with its conserved first and last residue. D genes are given only for firm matches. Not all rows give a size; the values are once, few, many and, for expanded clones, a class.

>TRBJ2-3|TRBV2|TRBD2|many
TGTGCCAGCAGTGAGGTAGCGGGCCTCACAGATACGCAGTATTTT
CASSEVAGLTDTQYF
>TRBJ1-5|TRBV6-6|NA|NA
TGTGCCAGCACGGGAACAGTCAATCAGCCCCAGCATTTT
CASTGTVNQPQHF
>TRBJ2-1|TRBV7-9|TRBD2|many
TGTGCCAGCAGCTATGAGCGGGGGACCTACAATGAGCAGTTCTTC
CASSYERGTYNEQFF
>TRBJ2-5|TRBV7-6|TRBD2|many
TGTGCCAGCAGCTTAAGTGTTCGGGGAGTAGCGGGTGAGACCCAGTACTTC
CASSLSVRGVAGETQYF
>TRBJ2-5|TRBV5-4|NA|many
TGTGCCAGCAGCTTGGTTACCTCCCAAGAGACCCAGTACTTC
CASSLVTSQETQYF
>TRBJ2-4|TRBV20-1|TRBD1|many
TGCAGTGCTAGAGATTCAAGGGGGCGGGCTTCGGCCAAAAACATTCAGTACTTC
CSARDSRGRASAKNIQYF
>TRBJ2-1|TRBV19|TRBD1|many
TGTGCCAGTAGTATCCAGGGGGCCCTTAATGAGCAGTTCTTC
CASSIQGALNEQFF
>TRBJ2-3|TRBV9|TRBD2|NA
TGTGCCAGCAGTCACGATGCGGGAGAGGGCACAGATACGCAGTATTTT
CASSHDAGEGTDTQYF
>TRBJ1-5|TRBV6-6|TRBD1|NA
TGTGCCAGCAGTTACTCCGGGACAGGGGAAACAAGTCAGCCCCAGCATTTT
CASSYSGTGETSQPQHF
>TRBJ2-5|TRBV7-2|TRBD2|many
TGTGCCAGCAGCCGCGGGACTACAGAGACCCAGTACTTC
CASSRGTTETQYF
>TRBJ2-3|TRBV13|TRBD1|many
TGTGCCAGCAGCCAAGGACAGGGCGATACGCAGTATTTT
CASSQGQGDTQYF
>TRBJ2-1|TRBV24-1|NA|many
TGTGCCACCAGTGATACTGTGGGTAATGAGCAGTTCTTC
CATSDTVGNEQFF
>TRBJ2-1|TRBV19|TRBD2|many
TGTGCCAGTAGCCAACTAGCGGGAGAGCTGAATGAGCAGTTCTTC
CASSQLAGELNEQFF
>TRBJ1-4|TRBV7-9|NA|many
TGTGCCAGCAGCTTCCTTTCGCAGGCAGAAAAACTGTTTTTT
CASSFLSQAEKLFF
>TRBJ1-2|TRBV6-5|NA|many
TGTGCCAGCAGTTACGCTGGGCAGTATGGCTACACCTTC
CASSYAGQYGYTF
>TRBJ2-5|TRBV24-1|TRBD1|many
TGTGCCACCAGTGTGTACAGGGGAAACCAAGAGACCCAGTACTTC
CATSVYRGNQETQYF
>TRBJ2-2|TRBV6-2/TRBV6-3|TRBD2|many
TGTGCCAGCACCAGGGACTACTCCGGGGAGCTGTTTTTT
CASTRDYSGELFF
>TRBJ1-1|TRBV20-1|NA|many
TGCAGTGCTTTCGACGCGCCAAGGTCGAACACTGAAGCTTTCTTT
CSAFDAPRSNTEAFF
>TRBJ2-2|TRBV2|NA|many
TGTGCCAGCAGCTTGACTCCAAACACCGGGGAGCTGTTTTTT
CASSLTPNTGELFF
>TRBJ2-1|TRBV11-2|NA|many
TGTGCCAGCAGCCCGGGGAGAGGGAGCGGTCCCCGACCCAGTGAGCAGTTCTTC
CASSPGRGSGPRPSEQFF
>TRBJ2-3|TRBV7-8|NA|many
TGTGCCAGCAGCCCAGTACGAGGAGATACGCAGTATTTT
CASSPVRGDTQYF
>TRBJ2-1|TRBV29-1|TRBD2|many
TGCAGCGTTGAATTACTAGCGGGGGAGCAGTTCTTC
CSVELLAGEQFF
>TRBJ2-1|TRBV6-2/TRBV6-3|NA|few
TGTGCCAGCAGTATGGGCCTCAACAATGAGCAGTTCTTC
CASSMGLNNEQFF
>TRBJ2-5|TRBV7-6|NA|NA
TGTGCCAGCAGCCCTGGACTGGGGATAGAGACCCAGTACTTC
CASSPGLGIETQYF
>TRBJ2-7|TRBV3-1|NA|many
TGTGCCAGCAGCCAAGAACTCGCCACCTACGAGCAGTACTTC
CASSQELATYEQYF
>TRBJ2-7|TRBV19|TRBD2|many
TGTGCCAGTAAGACTAGCGGGAGTCGCGAGCAGTACTTC
CASKTSGSREQYF
>TRBJ2-6|TRBV7-8|NA|many
TGTGCCAGCAGCCACGTCCGGCAGCGGGCCAACGTCCTGACTTTC
CASSHVRQRANVLTF
>TRBJ2-7|TRBV7-9|NA|many
TGTGCCAGCAGATCTGGGGCGGACTCCTACGAGCAGTACTTC
CASRSGADSYEQYF
>TRBJ1-2|TRBV6-1|NA|many
TGTGCCAGCAGAAGGGATACCGGGGACTATGGCTACACCTTC
CASRRDTGDYGYTF
>TRBJ1-2|TRBV18|TRBD1|many
TGTGCCAGCTCACCGAATCTGGGACAGGGGTTTGGCTACACCTTC
CASSPNLGQGFGYTF